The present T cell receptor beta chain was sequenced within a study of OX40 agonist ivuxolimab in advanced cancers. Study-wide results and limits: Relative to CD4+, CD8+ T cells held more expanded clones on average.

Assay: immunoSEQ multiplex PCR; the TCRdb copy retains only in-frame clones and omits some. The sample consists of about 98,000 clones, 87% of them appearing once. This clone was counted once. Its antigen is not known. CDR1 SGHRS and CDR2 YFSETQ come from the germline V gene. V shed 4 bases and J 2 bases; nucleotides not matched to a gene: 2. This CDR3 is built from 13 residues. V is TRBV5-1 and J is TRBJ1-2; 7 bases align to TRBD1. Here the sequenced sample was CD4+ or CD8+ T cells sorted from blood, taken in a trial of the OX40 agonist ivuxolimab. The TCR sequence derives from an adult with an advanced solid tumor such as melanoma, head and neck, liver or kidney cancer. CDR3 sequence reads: CASSLDRNYGYTF. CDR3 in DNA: TGCGCCAGCAGCCTGGACAGGAACTATGGCTACACCTTC.